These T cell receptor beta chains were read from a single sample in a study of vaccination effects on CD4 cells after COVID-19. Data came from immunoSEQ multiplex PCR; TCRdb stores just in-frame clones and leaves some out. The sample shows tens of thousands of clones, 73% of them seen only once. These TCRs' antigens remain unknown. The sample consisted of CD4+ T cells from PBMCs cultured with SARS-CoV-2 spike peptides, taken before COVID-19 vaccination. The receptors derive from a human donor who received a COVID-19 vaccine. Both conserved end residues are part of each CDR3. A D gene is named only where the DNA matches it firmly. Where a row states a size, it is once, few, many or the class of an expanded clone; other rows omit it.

CASSIRDREGGYTF | TGTGCCAGTAGTATCCGGGACAGGGAGGGCGGCTACACCTTC | TRBJ1-2 | few | TRBV19 | TRBD1
CASSEDYTEAFF | TGTGCCAGCAGTGAAGACTACACTGAAGCTTTCTTT | TRBJ1-1 | - | TRBV6-1 | -
CAVQSRGSKWETQYF | TGTGCAGTACAGTCAAGGGGATCCAAGTGGGAGACCCAGTACTTC | TRBJ2-5 | once | TRBV25-1 | -
CASGAGKGPDTQYF | TGTGCCAGCGGGGCGGGGAAGGGTCCAGATACGCAGTATTTT | TRBJ2-3 | - | TRBV6-5 | -
CASSRNQPQHF | TGTGCCAGCAGCCGCAATCAGCCCCAGCATTTT | TRBJ1-5 | - | TRBV28 | -
CAIARDTGLADYEQYF | TGTGCCATTGCCCGGGACACAGGACTAGCGGATTACGAGCAGTACTTC | TRBJ2-7 | few | TRBV10-3 | TRBD2
CASSLAGTTGETQYF | TGCGCCAGCAGCTTGGCCGGGACTACGGGAGAGACCCAGTACTTC | TRBJ2-5 | - | TRBV5-1 | TRBD2
CASSSPGPSNSPLHF | TGTGCCAGCAGCTCTCCGGGACCCTCTAATTCACCCCTCCACTTT | TRBJ1-6 | - | TRBV5-4 | -
CASTRTSGRAYNEQFF | TGTGCCAGCACCAGGACTAGCGGGAGAGCCTACAATGAGCAGTTCTTC | TRBJ2-1 | - | TRBV9 | TRBD2
CASSPGLAGWDTQYF | TGTGCCAGCAGTCCCGGACTAGCGGGGTGGGATACGCAGTATTTT | TRBJ2-3 | - | TRBV11-2 | TRBD2
CAISGYSGAAYEQYF | TGTGCCATCAGTGGTTATTCAGGGGCGGCCTACGAGCAGTACTTC | TRBJ2-7 | - | TRBV10-3 | -
CASSGGAPDTQYF | TGTGCCAGCAGTGGGGGGGCCCCAGATACGCAGTATTTT | TRBJ2-3 | - | TRBV6-4 | -
CASSAGLAGFYTDTQYF | TGTGCCAGCAGCGCGGGACTAGCGGGGTTCTACACAGATACGCAGTATTTT | TRBJ2-3 | - | TRBV9 | TRBD2
CAWSPPPLSWQYF | TGTGCCTGGAGTCCCCCGCCCCTTTCCTGGCAGTACTTC | TRBJ2-7 | - | TRBV30 | -
CASSPELGRGGYGYTF | TGTGCCAGCTCACCGGAGTTAGGGAGAGGAGGCTATGGCTACACCTTC | TRBJ1-2 | - | TRBV18 | -
CASSYDGVSNQPQHF | TGTGCCAGTAGTTACGACGGGGTTAGCAATCAGCCCCAGCATTTT | TRBJ1-5 | - | TRBV19 | -
CASRKTTAYEQYF | TGTGCCAGCAGGAAGACTACCGCCTACGAGCAGTACTTC | TRBJ2-7 | - | TRBV2 | -
CASTLTGGTEAFF | TGTGCCAGCACCCTAACAGGGGGCACTGAAGCTTTCTTT | TRBJ1-1 | - | TRBV6-5 | TRBD1
CASSWTSGLYNEQFF | TGTGCCAGCAGTTGGACTAGCGGGCTGTACAATGAGCAGTTCTTC | TRBJ2-1 | - | TRBV6-5 | TRBD2
CASSSGLAVGELFF | TGTGCCAGCAGCTCTGGACTAGCTGTCGGGGAGCTGTTTTTT | TRBJ2-2 | - | TRBV7-2 | TRBD2
CASSQAGQGWIQYF | TGCGCCAGCAGCCAAGCCGGGCAGGGGTGGATTCAGTACTTC | TRBJ2-4 | - | TRBV4-1 | -
CASHISTNEKLFF | TGTGCCAGCCACATATCAACTAATGAAAAACTGTTTTTT | TRBJ1-4 | - | TRBV19 | -
CASSHYRVSNQPQHF | TGCGCCAGCAGCCACTACAGGGTTAGCAATCAGCCCCAGCATTTT | TRBJ1-5 | - | TRBV4-1 | -
CASSPRGGQGELFF | TGTGCCAGCAGTCCTCGGGGGGGCCAGGGGGAGCTGTTTTTT | TRBJ2-2 | - | TRBV2 | TRBD2
CASSLSGRFPHEQYF | TGTGCCAGCAGCCTGAGCGGGAGATTCCCCCACGAGCAGTACTTC | TRBJ2-7 | few | TRBV3-1/TRBV3-2 | TRBD2
CASSTRDSREKLFF | TGTGCCAGCAGTACCCGGGACAGTCGTGAAAAACTGTTTTTT | TRBJ1-4 | - | TRBV2 | TRBD1
CASSLDFLGQYDYNSPLHF | TGTGCCAGCAGCTTAGATTTCCTGGGACAATACGACTATAATTCACCCCTCCACTTT | TRBJ1-6 | - | TRBV7-9 | -
CASRRLAEETQYF | TGTGCCAGCAGAAGACTAGCGGAAGAGACCCAGTACTTC | TRBJ2-5 | - | TRBV3-1/TRBV3-2 | TRBD2
CASSEGPSSYNEQFF | TGTGCCAGCAGTGAAGGTCCGAGCTCCTACAATGAGCAGTTCTTC | TRBJ2-1 | - | TRBV6-1 | -
CASSLGGGLTDTQYF | TGTGCCAGCAGCTTGGGTGGGGGGCTGACAGATACGCAGTATTTT | TRBJ2-3 | - | TRBV5-6 | -
CATSPGDRDEEKLFF | TGTGCCACCAGCCCCGGAGACAGGGATGAGGAAAAACTGTTTTTT | TRBJ1-4 | - | TRBV15 | TRBD1
CATTLDRVSSYEQYF | TGTGCCACCACCCTAGACAGGGTGAGCTCCTACGAGCAGTACTTC | TRBJ2-7 | - | TRBV15 | TRBD1
CASRGRQGRMNTEAFF | TGCGCCAGCAGGGGCAGACAGGGGCGGATGAACACTGAAGCTTTCTTT | TRBJ1-1 | - | TRBV10-2 | TRBD1
CASTGSNQPQHF | TGTGCCAGCACGGGAAGCAATCAGCCCCAGCATTTT | TRBJ1-5 | - | TRBV2 | -
CASSPPWTTSSYNSPLHF | TGTGCCAGCTCACCACCTTGGACAACGAGCTCCTATAATTCACCCCTCCACTTT | TRBJ1-6 | - | TRBV18 | -
CASSLSTGGLYNEQFF | TGCGCCAGCAGCTTGTCGACGGGGGGCCTGTACAATGAGCAGTTCTTC | TRBJ2-1 | - | TRBV5-1 | -
CASSLLAGSQETQYF | TGTGCCAGCAGCTTACTAGCGGGGTCCCAAGAGACCCAGTACTTC | TRBJ2-5 | - | TRBV11-2 | TRBD2
CASRPRTVPRNTIYF | TGTGCCAGCAGACCTCGTACAGTCCCACGAAACACCATATATTTT | TRBJ1-3 | - | TRBV6-6 | -
CACLFGQVFNSPLHF | TGTGCCTGCCTATTCGGACAGGTCTTTAATTCACCCCTCCACTTT | TRBJ1-6 | - | TRBV30 | TRBD1
CASSLGPSSGITYNEQFF | TGTGCCAGCAGCTTGGGCCCCAGTAGCGGGATAACCTACAATGAGCAGTTCTTC | TRBJ2-1 | - | TRBV5-4 | TRBD2
CASSHSGSYEQYF | TGTGCCAGCAGCCATAGCGGGTCCTACGAGCAGTACTTC | TRBJ2-7 | few | TRBV5-4 | TRBD2
CASRVKGDTGELFF | TGTGCCAGTAGAGTAAAGGGCGACACCGGGGAGCTGTTTTTT | TRBJ2-2 | - | TRBV19 | -
CASSEAGGYGYTF | TGTGCCAGCAGTGAAGCGGGGGGCTATGGCTACACCTTC | TRBJ1-2 | - | TRBV2 | -
CASSEAGPPRYGYTF | TGTGCCAGCAGTGAAGCGGGACCGCCCCGATATGGCTACACCTTC | TRBJ1-2 | few | TRBV25-1 | -
CASSYGVSNYGYTF | TGTGCCAGCAGTTATGGGGTCAGTAACTATGGCTACACCTTC | TRBJ1-2 | - | TRBV6-2/TRBV6-3 | -
CASSPDYVSYNEQFF | TGTGCCAGCAGCCCGGACTATGTCTCCTACAATGAGCAGTTCTTC | TRBJ2-1 | - | TRBV3-1/TRBV3-2 | -
CASSLTSGDYNEQFF | TGTGCCAGCAGCCTTACTAGCGGGGACTACAATGAGCAGTTCTTC | TRBJ2-1 | - | TRBV7-2 | TRBD2